This entry features one T cell receptor (beta chain) sequence. V dropped 0 bases and J dropped 9 bases, with 10 bases sitting between them. The germline CDR1 and CDR2 sequences are SGHRS and YFSETQ. This CDR3 is built from 13 residues. The data are from a study of blood T cell repertoires in COVID-19. On the study more broadly: Both acute and convalescent COVID-19 samples were obtained from the United States, Italy and Spain. PBMCs, B-cell-depleted T cells, or T cells were the source of the cDNA or gDNA that made up the material.

Methods used by the authors: Researchers report that nucleated cell counts were estimated from reference gene primer amplification. Generated by immunoSEQ multiplex PCR, the TCRdb table keeps only in-frame clones and is missing some. V, J and clone size reflect that table, while D and trimming were determined from the DNA. The sample lists tens of thousands of clones; roughly 82% were seen once. V is TRBV5-1 and J is TRBJ1-3; unclear D gene. The source material was peripheral blood. This TCR was recovered from a man aged 35 to 55 with acute or convalescent COVID-19. CDR3 in amino acids: CASSLVAESTIYF. As DNA, the CDR3 is TGCGCCAGCAGCTTGGTAGCAGAAAGCACCATATATTTT.